Listed below are T cell receptor beta chains from one sample, sequenced in a study of T cells in Graves' hyperthyroidism and ophthalmopathy. MiXCR was run by TCRdb on the multiplex PCR reads, yielding one entry per CDR3 protein. The sample includes about 590,000 distinct CDR3 sequences, around 16% of them seen just once. The sequenced sample consisted of blood. These receptors were obtained from a woman aged 25 to 39 with Graves' hyperthyroidism. Both conserved end residues are part of each CDR3.

J: TRBJ1-4
V: TRBV7-9
CDR3: CASSKTGVEKLFF

J: TRBJ2-1
V: TRBV28
CDR3: CASSHRDRASNEQFF

J: TRBJ1-2
V: TRBV19
CDR3: CASSPTDPTTNYGYTF

J: TRBJ2-1
V: TRBV24-1
CDR3: CATSAGQGLDEQFF

J: TRBJ2-3
V: TRBV20-1
CDR3: CSASGTGGSDTQYF

J: TRBJ2-2
V: TRBV5-1
CDR3: CASRFGLDAGELFF

J: TRBJ2-2
V: TRBV24-1
CDR3: CATSDGTRETGELFF

J: TRBJ2-1
V: TRBV6-2/TRBV6-3
CDR3: CASSYGSVNEQFF

J: TRBJ2-7
V: TRBV7-6
CDR3: CASSSSGSSEQYF

J: TRBJ1-2
V: TRBV28
CDR3: CASTQTGTANYGYTF

J: TRBJ1-3
V: TRBV2
CDR3: CASSETRGQGNTIYF

J: TRBJ2-7
V: TRBV3-1
CDR3: CASSHSGQGTYEQYF

J: TRBJ2-1
V: TRBV7-3
CDR3: CASSLNTVINEQFF

J: TRBJ2-4
V: TRBV3-1
CDR3: CASSHRDINIQYF

J: TRBJ2-1
V: TRBV11-2
CDR3: CASSLGLGGEQFF

J: TRBJ2-3
V: TRBV3-1
CDR3: CASSQDNSDTDTQYF

J: TRBJ1-1
V: TRBV20-1
CDR3: CSADTGGEAFF

J: TRBJ2-1
V: TRBV11-2
CDR3: CASSLPGQYNEQFF

J: TRBJ2-1
V: TRBV6-6
CDR3: CASSYSTGEQFF